This T cell receptor (beta chain) appears in the sequencing data of a study of T cells after yellow fever vaccination. This clonotype came up a few times. MiXCR, applied by TCRdb to the 5' RACE reads, yields one record per CDR3 protein. This sample has 20,000 to 30,000 distinct CDR3 sequences; roughly 4.7% occur once, and the top ten carry 35% to 40%. Looked up from germline, CDR1 is SEHNR and CDR2 is FQNEAQ (reference sequence). Trimming took 1 base from V and 4 from J; bases not matched to a gene: 3. CDR3 length: 14 residues. This TCR was sampled from a man aged 18-30 years who received the YFV17D yellow fever vaccine. The starting material was PBMCs, either bulk or a sorted T-cell subset (CD4+, CD8+, memory, or dextramer-sorted; not recorded which), obtained on the day of the yellow fever booster vaccination. V is TRBV7-9 and J is TRBJ1-1; 7 bases match TRBD1. The CDR3 protein is CASSLDDRVTEAFF. The CDR3 region has the DNA TGTGCCAGCAGCTTAGATGACAGGGTCACTGAAGCTTTCTTT.